What follows describes a single T cell receptor beta chain. What it binds is unknown. Germline values: CDR1 SNHLY, CDR2 FYNNEI. The ends lost 6 bases at V and 4 bases at J; junction bases unmatched: 4. This CDR3 has 14 amino acids. Template switching created a universal primer site, and the cDNA included unique molecular identifiers. Each CDR3 protein is one row after TCRdb ran MiXCR on the 5' RACE reads. The sample lists about 890,000 distinct CDR3 sequences, approximately 13% seen once, with roughly 1.6% in the top ten. These data are taken from a study of identical twins. In every case, the donor was a healthy Caucasian. The study's findings and limits: Model-predicted out-of-frame TCR alpha sharing fell below observed values in monozygotic twins. Beta clonotypes that were abundant in cord blood contained fewer insertions, a pattern absent from memory repertoires.

A further study also used this sample, focusing on yellow fever vaccine responses in identical twins.

Input material: PBMCs. The TCR was taken from a woman aged 18-35 years in good health. The chain combines TRBV2 with TRBJ2-3; TRBD2 matches 10 bases. The CDR3 region has the DNA TGTGCCAGCAGGAGCGGGAGGGCAGCAGATACGCAGTATTTT. This translates into CASRSGRAADTQYF.